One sample yielded the 4 T cell receptor beta chains listed below, sequenced in a study of blood T cell repertoires in COVID-19. Method: immunoSEQ multiplex PCR; TCRdb's copy keeps in-frame clones and lacks some. The sample shows about 240,000 clones, about 89% of them seen only once. Sequencing was done on a sample of PBMCs or T cells enriched from blood (not recorded which). The source of these receptors is a young woman who had recovered from COVID-19.

The chain joins TRBV4-3 to TRBJ2-7, with D possibly matching TRBD2 (5 bases). The CDR3 is 14 residues long. The germline gives CDR1 LGHNA, CDR2 YSLEER. Trimming took 0 bases from V and 7 from J, leaving 13 bases between them. CDR3 loop: CASSQDTAGGEQYF. Here the CDR3 DNA reads TGCGCCAGCAGCCAAGACACAGCTGGCGGGGAGCAGTACTTC.

The chain joins TRBV4-3 to TRBJ2-7, with TRBD2 matching 10 bases. Trimming took 2 bases from V and 7 from J; bases not matched to a gene: 5. The CDR3 covers 14 residues. Germline CDR1 reads LGHNA; CDR2 reads YSLEER. Here the CDR3 reads CASSQNPGLAEQYF. The CDR3 DNA sequence: TGCGCCAGCAGCCAAAATCCGGGACTAGCGGAGCAGTACTTC.

The chain recombines TRBV24-1 with TRBJ2-3; possible D gene TRBD1, 5 bases. The CDR3 loop spans 18 amino acids. The germline V gene has CDR1 KGHDR and CDR2 SFDVKD. As DNA, the CDR3 is TGTGCTACATCCCGAGGCCAGGGTAGTTCTTGGTTGTCAGATACGCAGTATTTT. Encoded protein: CATSRGQGSSWLSDTQYF.

The chain is built from TRBV7-2 and TRBJ1-3; a weak D match, TRBD1 (5 bases). This CDR3 region has 18 residues. The ends were cut back, 1 base at V and 2 bases at J, with 18 bases in the middle. The germline gives CDR1 SGHTA, CDR2 FQGNSA. As DNA, the CDR3 is TGTGCCAGCAGCTTAGGGCCCACTATATCAGGGCCTGGAAACACCATATATTTT. Its protein is CASSLGPTISGPGNTIYF.